Listed below are T cell receptor beta chains from one sample, sequenced in a study of cytomegalovirus exposure and HLA in healthy donors. Assay used: immunoSEQ multiplex PCR; TCRdb lists only in-frame clones, some missing. In the table there are about 220,000 clones, 60% to 80% of which are singletons. Sequenced sample: PBMCs. Receptors were obtained from a woman aged 25 to 45 in good health and CMV-seronegative. The CDR3 runs from the conserved cysteine through the conserved F or W. The order of the fields is J gene, clone size, V gene, D gene, CDR3 protein, CDR3 DNA. D genes are given only for firm matches. Size is stated for part of the rows, as once, few or many counts, or as a class when the clone is expanded.

TRBJ2-1 . TRBV11-2 TRBD2 CASSLTSGGYNEQFF TGTGCCAGCAGCTTAACTAGCGGGGGCTACAATGAGCAGTTCTTC
TRBJ2-3 . TRBV7-9 TRBD2 CASSPSGGAADTQYF TGTGCCAGCAGCCCTAGCGGGGGGGCGGCAGATACGCAGTATTTT
TRBJ2-1 . TRBV15 TRBD2 CATSRSGTSINEQFF TGTGCCACCAGCAGATCGGGGACTAGTATCAATGAGCAGTTCTTC
TRBJ1-1 . TRBV30 . CAWSAQGGTEAFF TGTGCCTGGAGTGCTCAGGGTGGCACTGAGGCTTTCTTT
TRBJ2-1 . TRBV7-3 TRBD2 CASSGSGAYNEQFF TGTGCCAGCAGTGGAAGCGGGGCTTACAATGAGCAGTTCTTC
TRBJ2-3 . TRBV6-5 TRBD2 CASSPPGLAGHTQYF TGTGCCAGCAGCCCCCCGGGACTAGCGGGTCATACGCAGTATTTT
TRBJ2-2 . TRBV6-4 . CASSDSGEGHGELFF TGTGCCAGCAGTGACTCGGGTGAGGGTCACGGGGAGCTGTTTTTT
TRBJ1-3 . TRBV19 . CASSRTQMRADTIYF TGTGCCAGTAGTAGAACGCAGATGAGAGCGGACACCATATATTTT
TRBJ1-2 . TRBV29-1 . CSAEGVYGYTF TGCAGCGCCGAAGGGGTTTATGGCTACACCTTC
TRBJ1-2 . TRBV6-5 . CASSPPDSLYGYTF TGTGCCAGCAGTCCCCCGGACAGCCTCTATGGCTACACCTTC
TRBJ2-2 . TRBV6-5 TRBD2 CASGGANTGELFF TGTGCCAGCGGGGGGGCGAACACCGGGGAGCTGTTTTTT
TRBJ2-2 . TRBV5-1 TRBD2 CASSGGLAGVNTGELFF TGCGCCAGCAGCGGGGGACTAGCGGGAGTCAACACCGGGGAGCTGTTTTTT
TRBJ2-3 few TRBV7-2 . CASSSRLGTQYF TGTGCCAGCAGTTCCAGGCTGGGTACGCAGTATTTT
TRBJ1-5 . TRBV5-1 . CASRPGGDSNQPQHF TGCGCCAGCCGCCCGGGGGGAGATAGCAATCAGCCCCAGCATTTT
TRBJ2-7 . TRBV5-8 . CASSPRADYEQYF TGTGCCAGCAGCCCGCGGGCAGACTACGAGCAGTACTTC
TRBJ2-1 . TRBV5-1 TRBD2 CASSKLGLAGVNEQFF TGCGCCAGCAGCAAGCTGGGACTAGCGGGAGTAAATGAGCAGTTCTTC
TRBJ2-7 . TRBV27 . CASRFLGTSYEQYF TGTGCCAGCCGATTCCTAGGGACATCCTACGAGCAGTACTTC
TRBJ2-7 . TRBV10-2 . CASSLEGISEQYF TGCGCCAGCAGCTTGGAGGGGATTAGCGAGCAGTACTTC
TRBJ1-1 . TRBV19 . CASTPSMNTEAFF TGTGCCAGTACCCCCTCTATGAACACTGAAGCTTTCTTT
TRBJ2-5 . TRBV9 . CASSDEARKTQYF TGTGCCAGCAGCGATGAAGCCAGGAAGACCCAGTACTTC
TRBJ2-7 . TRBV6-6 TRBD1 CASSWGQGPYEQYF TGTGCCAGCAGTTGGGGACAGGGGCCCTACGAGCAGTACTTC
TRBJ2-5 . TRBV6-5 . CASSSEPSGQETQYF TGTGCCAGCAGTTCGGAGCCTTCGGGCCAAGAGACCCAGTACTTC
TRBJ2-1 . TRBV29-1 . CSVAGQVYNEQFF TGCAGCGTTGCAGGGCAGGTCTACAATGAGCAGTTCTTC
TRBJ2-2 . TRBV11-3 . CASSPPRGGPTGELFF TGTGCCAGCAGCCCCCCCCGGGGAGGCCCCACCGGGGAGCTGTTTTTT
TRBJ1-6 . TRBV27 TRBD1 CASSLAGGNSPLHF TGTGCCAGCAGTTTAGCAGGGGGTAATTCACCCCTCCACTTT
TRBJ1-2 . TRBV5-6 TRBD1 CASSIGGAQNYGYTF TGTGCCAGCAGCATAGGGGGCGCCCAGAACTATGGCTACACCTTC